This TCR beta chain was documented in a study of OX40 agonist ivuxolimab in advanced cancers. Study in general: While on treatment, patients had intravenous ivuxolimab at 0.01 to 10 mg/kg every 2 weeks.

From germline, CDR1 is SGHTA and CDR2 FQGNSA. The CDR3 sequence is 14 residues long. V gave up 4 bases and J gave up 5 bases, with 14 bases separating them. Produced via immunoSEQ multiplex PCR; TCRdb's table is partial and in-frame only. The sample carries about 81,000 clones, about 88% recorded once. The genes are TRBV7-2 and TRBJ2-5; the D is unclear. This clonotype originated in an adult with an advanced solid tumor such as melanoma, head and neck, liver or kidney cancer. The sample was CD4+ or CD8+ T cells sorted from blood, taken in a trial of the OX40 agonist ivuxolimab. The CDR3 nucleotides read TGTGCCAGCAGCTCCACTTCGGCCGGGGAGACCCAGTACTTC. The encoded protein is CASSSTSAGETQYF.